This TCR beta chain was sequenced in a study of blood T cell repertoires in COVID-19. Study details: Acute and convalescent COVID-19 samples came from the United States, Italy and Spain. The analysed material was cDNA or gDNA that came from T cells, B-cell-depleted T cells, or PBMCs.

Authors' data handling: By means of reference gene primer amplification, nucleated cell counts were estimated. Sequencing was performed with immunoSEQ multiplex PCR; in TCRdb, only in-frame clones are kept and a portion is missing. D and trimming were read from the DNA, whereas the V and J calls and clone size are those reported in that table. Of some 69,000 clones listed, roughly 79% are singletons. Trimming cost V 11 bases and J 4 bases, with 18 bases left between them. Germline V CDR1 and CDR2: MNHEY, SMNVEV (reference sequence). This CDR3 region has 14 residues. Sequencing was performed on peripheral blood. The sequence was obtained from a woman between 65 and 79 years old with acute or convalescent COVID-19. The chain recombines TRBV27 with TRBJ1-5, with a tentative D call TRBD1 (5 bases). The CDR3 coding sequence is TGTGCCTGCATGAGGTCGGGGGAAAATCAGCCCCAGCATTTT. Its protein is CACMRSGENQPQHF.